The clone carrying this T cell receptor beta chain was seen a single time. Antigen: not known. The data originate from a study of T cell responses to AZD1222 COVID-19 vaccine. This CDR3 is built from 17 residues. The ends lost 6 bases at V and 5 bases at J; junction bases unmatched: 7. Germline V gene data show CDR1 as SNHLY and CDR2 as FYNNEI. Data came from immunoSEQ multiplex PCR; TCRdb stores just in-frame clones and leaves some out. The sample includes 65,000 to 95,000 clones, around 81% of them seen just once. Study-wide results and caveats: A mostly white British donor set with more females was recruited, and clonal diversity was possibly underestimated. A reported finding is that nearly half of spike-specific TCRs target unmutated variant regions. Two AZD1222 doses significantly raised spike-specific TCR breadth and depth over controls. Repertoires were collected only later (after the peak T cell response had occurred).

The starting material was peripheral blood, obtained on day 0 of AZD1222 vaccination. This TCR was recovered from an adult in good health. J is TRBJ2-1 and V is TRBV2, with 16 bases that match TRBD2. CDR3 nucleotides: TGTGCCAGCAGCGCCCCGGGACTAGCGGGGGGGCACAATGAGCAGTTCTTC. This encodes CASSAPGLAGGHNEQFF.